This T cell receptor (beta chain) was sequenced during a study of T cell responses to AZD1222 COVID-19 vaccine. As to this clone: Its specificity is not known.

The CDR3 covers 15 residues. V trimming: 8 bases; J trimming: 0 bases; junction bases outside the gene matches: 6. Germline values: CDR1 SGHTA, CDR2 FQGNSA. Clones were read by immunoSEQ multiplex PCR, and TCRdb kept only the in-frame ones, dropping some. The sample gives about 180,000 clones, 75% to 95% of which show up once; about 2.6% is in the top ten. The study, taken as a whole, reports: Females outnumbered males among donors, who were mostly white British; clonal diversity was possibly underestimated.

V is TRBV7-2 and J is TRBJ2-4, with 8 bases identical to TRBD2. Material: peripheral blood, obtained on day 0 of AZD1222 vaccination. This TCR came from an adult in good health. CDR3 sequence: CASASRGAAKNIQYF. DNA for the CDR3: TGTGCCAGCGCCTCGCGGGGGGCAGCCAAAAACATTCAGTACTTC.